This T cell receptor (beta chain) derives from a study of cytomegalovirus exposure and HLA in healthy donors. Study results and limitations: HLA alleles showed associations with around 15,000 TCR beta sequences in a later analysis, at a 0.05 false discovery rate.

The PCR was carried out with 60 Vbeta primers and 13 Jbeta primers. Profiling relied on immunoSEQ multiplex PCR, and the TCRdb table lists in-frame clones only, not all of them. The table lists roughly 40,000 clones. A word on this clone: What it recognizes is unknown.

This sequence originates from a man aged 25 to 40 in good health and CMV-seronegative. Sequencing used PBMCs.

The CDR3 loop is CSVVKQLNTEAFF. CDR3 coding DNA: TGCAGCGTTGTAAAACAGCTGAACACTGAAGCTTTCTTT. The chain carries TRBV29-1 and TRBJ1-1, with D hard to call. Germline CDR1 is SQVTM and CDR2 is ANQGSEA. The length of the CDR3 is 13 residues. The V and J ends lost 4 bases and 0 bases respectively, with 9 bases between them. The full variable domain, in which reference TRBV29-1 and TRBJ1-1 provide the parts outside the CDR3, is SAVISQKPSRDICQRGTSLTIQCQVDSQVTMMFWYRQQPGQSLTLIATANQGSEATYESGFVIDKFPISRPNLTFSTLTVSNMSPEDSSIYLCSVVKQLNTEAFFGQGTRLTVV.